This T cell receptor (beta chain) was profiled in a study of blood T cell repertoires in COVID-19 (dated by TCRdb to about 2020). Context from the whole study: Collaborator samples came from the United States, Italy and Spain and covered acute and convalescent phases of COVID-19. The material from the prospective study consisted of cDNA or gDNA derived from T cells, B-cell-depleted T cells, or PBMCs. Deeply sampled blood TCRbeta repertoires from subjects exposed to, actively infected with, or recovered from COVID-19 were included in the dataset. The repertoires were made available in a free public database intended to serve as a resource for research on the immune response to SARS-CoV-2. The samples were drawn from the first 160 participants of the ongoing ImmuneRACE study and from 1,254 subjects provided by 6 global collaborators. A de-identified subject ID, COVID-19 status, age in years and sex were almost always included in the sample metadata. Where HLA class I and class II types were available, the types were taken from metadata supplied by the sample provider, not from assay-based typing.

Paper-wide results and their limitations: Clinical and demographic metadata were provided uncurated, with the amount varying by source and participant.

Trimming takes 1 base off V and 7 bases off J; junction bases not matched to a gene: 4. Including the terminal cysteine and phenylalanine, the CDR3 comprises 14 residues. The only DNA kept is the CDR3, 42 bases in frame from the first base. Via the germline V gene (reference sequence), CDR1 is LGHDT and CDR2 YNNKEL. Participants in the prospective study were aged about 18 to 95 years, lived in 20 to 30 United States geographic areas, and enrolled through a virtual design. In the prospective study, participants were assigned to cohorts based on the clinical history participants reported in a screening survey and a study questionnaire. Recovered participants in ImmuneRACE Cohort 3 were defined as having two consecutive negative NP/OP PCR tests, clearance from a healthcare professional, or resolution of symptoms. Mobile phlebotomists in the prospective study collected whole blood, serum and a nasopharyngeal or oropharyngeal swab from every participant. Prospective study participants could optionally give additional blood draws and questionnaires over an approximately 2-month period. Before DNA extraction, prospective study blood samples were shipped either frozen or at room temperature.

TCRbeta CDR3 regions were amplified from genomic DNA by means of the immunoSEQ Assay, a bias-controlled multiplex PCR. The authors' analysis ran thus. The number of nucleated cells in each sample was estimated by amplification of reference gene primers within the assay. To quantify the absolute abundance of each unique TCRbeta CDR3 rearrangement, sequence reads were collapsed and filtered. Productive Simpson clonality was computed per sample as the square root of Simpson's diversity index over productive rearrangements. TCRdb mirrors the immuneACCESS table, restricted to in-frame sequences. Some clones are absent from its copies; in checked studies, under half trace to an unresolved V gene, and the reason for the others is unknown. V, J and clone size are taken as reported in that table, and D and trimming were inferred from the DNA itself. The sample table contains about 480,000 clones; only one count was recorded for roughly 88% of them. Jointly, the top ten make up 1.8% of the sample.

This clone has a single count. What antigen it recognizes has not been identified. Within one base of it there is no much larger clone, and no base qualities were kept. The chain is made from TRBV3-1 (or the pseudogene TRBV3-2) and TRBJ1-2, and 9 junction bases match TRBD1. The sequenced sample consisted of PBMCs or T cells enriched from blood (not recorded which). This clonotype originated in a woman aged 40 to 50 who had recovered from COVID-19. The CDR3 protein: CASSQGTGVVGYTF. Here is the DNA: TGTGCCAGCAGCCAAGGGACAGGGGTTGTTGGCTACACCTTC.